This T cell receptor (beta chain) was obtained from a study of blood T cell repertoires in COVID-19. Some clones are missing from TCRdb's copy, which holds only in-frame ones; the method was immunoSEQ multiplex PCR. The sample consists of about 350,000 clones, 88% of them appearing once. Germline CDR1 SGHNT, CDR2 YYREEE (reference sequence). The CDR3 has 15 residues. V was clipped by 5 bases and J by 4 bases; unmatched bases: 10. Across over 20 US areas, participants ranged in age from about 18 to 100 years. Cohort placement rested on clinical history that participants reported themselves. The sequence came from a woman in her thirties who had been exposed to COVID-19. Sequences were obtained from PBMCs or T cells enriched from blood (not recorded which). This chain joins TRBV5-4 and TRBJ2-3; 7 nucleotides match TRBD2. The CDR3 DNA sequence: TGTGCCAGCAGAACGGGAGGCCGTAAAGCAGATACGCAGTATTTT. Its translation: CASRTGGRKADTQYF.